This TCR beta chain was observed in a study of blood T cell repertoires in COVID-19. Assignment of participants to cohorts was predicated upon participant-reported clinical history. Cohort 3 donors were reported recovered after two negative PCRs, clearance, or symptom resolution. The CDR3 covers 14 residues. The germline gives CDR1 LNHDA, CDR2 SQIVND (reference sequence). Trimming at V came to 6 bases and at J to 4 bases, leaving 6 bases not matched to a gene. Data came from immunoSEQ multiplex PCR; TCRdb stores just in-frame clones and leaves some out. Of about 160,000 clones in the sample, 82% were seen once.

This TCR was sampled from a man in his 60s who had recovered from COVID-19. This rearrangement joins TRBV19 to TRBJ2-1; 7 bases agree with TRBD2. The specimen was PBMCs or T cells enriched from blood (not recorded which). The DNA for the CDR3 is TGTGCCAGTAGCCTCGGACTAGAGTACAATGAGCAGTTCTTC. This codes for CASSLGLEYNEQFF.